This passage covers 23 T cell receptor beta chains from one sample sequenced in a study of T-cell reconstitution after alpha-beta-depleted transplantation in children. It was with unique molecular identifiers that the TCRbeta library was prepared. TCRdb reanalysed the PCR reads using MiXCR and keeps one entry per CDR3 protein. The top ten hold under 8% of the sample, which has fewer than 250,000 distinct CDR3 sequences, around 8% seen once. Specimen: PBMCs, mostly from graft donor cells, collected 180 days after TCRalphabeta/CD19-depleted stem cell transplant. The receptors here all came from a male patient between 5 and 17 years old who had a stem cell transplant for acute lymphoblastic leukemia, so the T cells may come from the graft donor.

This clonotype was recorded many times. The V call is TRBV12-5, the J call TRBJ2-4; perhaps D is TRBD1 or TRBD2 (7 bases each). The germline V gene encodes CDR1 LGHNT and CDR2 FRNRAP. The ends were cut back, 0 bases at V and 0 bases at J, with 21 bases in the middle. CDR3 length equals 20 residues. CDR3 protein: CASGLVLSTGRGIAKNIQYF. CDR3 DNA sequence: TGTGCTAGTGGTTTGGTACTTTCGACAGGGAGGGGAATAGCCAAAAACATTCAGTACTTC.

This clonotype was detected ten times or more. The rearrangement joins TRBV5-1 to TRBJ2-7; D gene unclear. Per the germline V gene, CDR1 is SGHRS and CDR2 is YFSETQ. The CDR3 length is 11 residues. V lost 0 bases to trimming and J lost 7 bases, with 5 bases between them. CDR3 amino acids: CASSLDQEQYF. The CDR3 region has the DNA TGCGCCAGCAGCTTGGACCAGGAGCAGTACTTC. The variable domain in full, with the rest retrieved from reference TRBV5-1 and TRBJ2-7, is KAGVTQTPRYLIKTRGQQVTLSCSPISGHRSVSWYQQTPGQGLQFLFEYFSETQRNKGNFPGRFSGRQFSNSRSEMNVSTLELGDSALYLCASSLDQEQYFGPGTRLTVT.

This clonotype came up many times. The chain links TRBV12-5 to TRBJ1-2, with TRBD1 identical over 8 bases. Germline assignment: CDR1 LGHNT and CDR2 FRNRAP. This CDR3 contains 17 residues. V dropped 3 bases and J dropped 5; count of bases not matched to a gene: 14. CDR3 DNA sequence: TGTGCTAGTGGTTTAATCCGGACCGGACAGGGTAAATATGGCTACACCTTC. It yields the protein CASGLIRTGQGKYGYTF.

Ten or more counts support this clonotype. The V and J genes are TRBV10-3 and TRBJ2-7; D is unresolved. Germline lookup yields CDR1 ENHRY and CDR2 SYGVKD. The CDR3 spans 11 residues. Trimming took off 2 bases at V and 3 bases at J, with 2 bases between the two ends. This CDR3 reads CAISEVYEQYF. The CDR3 nucleotides read TGTGCCATCAGTGAGGTCTACGAGCAGTACTTC.

This clonotype was seen many times. The chain carries TRBV5-1 and TRBJ1-2; unclear D gene. Germline lookup yields CDR1 SGHRS and CDR2 YFSETQ. V was pared by 3 bases and J by 4 bases, with 7 bases between. CDR3 length: 12 amino acids. CDR3 nucleotide sequence: TGCGCCAGCAGCTCCTCCCTCTATGGCTACACCTTC. It yields the protein CASSSSLYGYTF.

There are many counts of this clonotype. At one boundary the junction diverges from the germline segment, which might be a read error. The chain combines TRBV7-7 with TRBJ2-2; unclear D gene. This CDR3 has 15 residues. CDR1 and CDR2 from the germline V gene are SSHAT and FNYEAQ (reference sequence). CDR3 DNA: TGTGCTAGCAGCTTAGAACCAGGCCTAGGTGGGGAGCTGTTTTTT. This codes for CASSLEPGLGGELFF.

This clonotype was found many times. V gene TRBV5-6 combines with J gene TRBJ2-3, with 9 bases fitting TRBD2. With V trimmed by 4 bases and J by 2 bases, 8 bases remained unmatched. The germline V gene has CDR1 SGHDT and CDR2 YYEEEE. The CDR3 spans 16 residues. The CDR3 reads CASSLLAGAATDTQYF. The CDR3 DNA follows: TGTGCCAGCAGCCTTTTAGCGGGGGCCGCCACAGATACGCAGTATTTT.

This clonotype was seen many times. V and J are TRBV7-2 and TRBJ1-6; D is possibly TRBD1 (6 bases). The CDR3 loop spans 13 amino acids. CDR1 is SGHTA and CDR2 is FQGNSA in the germline V gene. V was shortened by 5 bases and J by 15 bases, with 17 bases between the two germline ends. In nucleotides, the CDR3 is TGTGCCAGCAGCCCCGTTCCTACAGGGCTCCTCCACTTT. It is translated as CASSPVPTGLLHF.

This clonotype was detected many times. The chain recombines TRBV20-1 with TRBJ1-1; TRBD1 might be the D (6 bases). This CDR3 has 14 residues. CDR1 is DFQATT and CDR2 is SNEGSKA in the germline V gene (reference sequence). Trimming pared 3 bases from V and 5 bases from J, leaving 16 bases between. The CDR3 reads CSARGGGRGTEAFF. The DNA of the CDR3 is TGCAGTGCTAGGGGGGGGGGCCGGGGAACTGAAGCTTTCTTT.

In its sample, this clonotype was seen many times. The chain uses TRBV4-2 and TRBJ2-5, with TRBD2 matching over 14 bases. Germline-derived CDR1 and CDR2 are LGHNA and YNFKEQ. V trimming: 1 base; J trimming: 4 bases; junction bases outside the gene matches: 5. The CDR3 is made up of 17 amino acids. The CDR3 here is CASSQGAGTSGGETQYF. CDR3 sequence (DNA): TGTGCCAGCAGCCAAGGAGCCGGGACTAGCGGGGGAGAGACCCAGTACTTC.

This clonotype showed up just a few times. The chain joins TRBV11-1 to TRBJ2-5; TRBD1 might be the D (5 bases). Germline V gene lookup returns CDR1 SGHAT and CDR2 FQDESV (reference sequence). The CDR3 totals 15 residues. Trimming cost V 5 bases and J 7 bases, with 20 bases left between them. In DNA, the CDR3 is TGTGCCAGCAGCCCCCCCGGGCGAAATAGGGGGACCCAGTACTTC. Translated, it gives CASSPPGRNRGTQYF.

There are many counts of this clonotype. Here the CDR3 DNA reads TGTGCCAGCAGTTTTGTGGGACGTCGGTATTTT. Its translation: CASSFVGRRYF. The chain joins TRBV12-3 or TRBV12-4 to TRBJ2-3; D possibly matches TRBD1 or TRBD2 (5 bases each). With 3 bases removed from V and 14 bases from J, the gap between germline ends came to 12 bases. The CDR3 runs 11 residues.

This clonotype has a count of ten or more. The chain has TRBV28 and TRBJ2-6; D gene unclear. Trimming shortened V by 5 bases and J by 4 bases, and 6 bases separated the two germline ends. There are 13 residues in the CDR3. Per germline, CDR1 MDHEN and CDR2 SYDVKM. The CDR3 protein is CASSRAGANVLTF. In DNA form, the CDR3 reads TGTGCCAGCAGTCGTGCAGGGGCCAACGTCCTGACTTTC.

This clonotype has at least ten counts. The rearrangement joins TRBV7-6 to TRBJ2-3; 7 bases agree with TRBD2. From germline, CDR1 is SGHVS and CDR2 FNYEAQ. Germline trimming cut 1 base from V and 2 bases from J; bases unmatched to any gene: 12. There are 18 residues in the CDR3. The CDR3 coding sequence is TGTGCCAGCAGCTTAGGGGACCTGGGGGGGACCTTCACAGATACGCAGTATTTT. Protein: CASSLGDLGGTFTDTQYF.

This clonotype was detected many times. V gene TRBV7-2 combines with J gene TRBJ2-7; 9 bases line up with TRBD1. CDR1 is SGHTA, CDR2 FQGNSA, per germline. The CDR3 is 14 residues long. V lost 4 bases, J lost 3 bases, and 4 bases stayed unmatched. Here the CDR3 DNA reads TGTGCCAGCAGCTCTGGACAGGGGTTCTACGAGCAGTACTTC. Amino acid sequence: CASSSGQGFYEQYF.

This clonotype was counted many times. V is TRBV5-1 and J is TRBJ2-3; no definite D call. CDR3 size: 15 residues. V lost 0 bases and J 0 bases, leaving 8 bases between the germline ends. Looked up from germline, CDR1 is SGHRS and CDR2 is YFSETQ. Here the CDR3 reads CASSLAAASTDTQYF. The CDR3 DNA sequence: TGCGCCAGCAGCTTGGCCGCAGCTAGCACAGATACGCAGTATTTT.

This clonotype was observed many times. J is TRBJ1-2 and V is TRBV12-3 or TRBV12-4; possibly TRBD1 for D (5 bases). The length of the CDR3 is 13 residues. V was cut by 3 bases and J by 4 bases, with 9 bases left in between. As DNA, the CDR3 is TGTGCCAGCAGTTTTAATCAGGGCTATGGCTACACCTTC. This sequence encodes CASSFNQGYGYTF.

This clonotype was seen a handful of times. V is TRBV20-1 and J is TRBJ1-2; 7 bases are shared with TRBD1. After removal of 3 bases from V and 0 bases from J, the junction contained 1 base not matched to a gene. This CDR3 comprises 13 residues. Germline CDR1 is DFQATT and CDR2 is SNEGSKA (reference sequence). The DNA for the CDR3 is TGCAGTGCTAGGACAGGGACTAACTATGGCTACACCTTC. As protein: CSARTGTNYGYTF.

The chain combines TRBV3-1 with TRBJ2-7; no reliable D call. Per the germline V gene, CDR1 is LGHDT and CDR2 is YNNKEL (reference sequence). Trimming stripped 0 bases from V and 5 bases from J, with 11 bases between. CDR3 length: 14 residues. CDR3 sequence (DNA): TGTGCCAGCAGCCAAGATGTAGGGCTCAACGAGCAGTACTTC. Translating gives CASSQDVGLNEQYF.

This clonotype has ten or more counts. The genes are TRBV29-1 and TRBJ1-5; TRBD1 agrees at 8 bases. The germline CDR1 and CDR2 sequences are SQVTM and ANQGSEA. V was pared by 7 bases and J by 7 bases, with 3 bases of the junction left unmatched. The CDR3 is 11 residues long. Written as DNA, the CDR3 is TGCAGCGCGGGGGACAGGCAGCCCCAGCATTTT. This gives the protein CSAGDRQPQHF.

This clonotype occurred many times. V is TRBV9 and J is TRBJ2-7; D may be TRBD2 (6 bases). V shed 2 bases and J shed 2 bases, with 14 bases lying between them. The CDR3 length is 15 residues. The germline gives CDR1 SGDLS, CDR2 YYNGEE. CDR3 region: CASSVSGTQAYEQYF. The CDR3, as DNA: TGTGCCAGCAGCGTCTCCGGGACTCAAGCCTACGAGCAGTACTTC.

In the case of this clonotype: Just one base apart from a much larger clone, this may be a read error. V and J are TRBV7-7 and TRBJ2-5, with D perhaps matching TRBD1 (5 bases). The CDR3 is made up of 13 amino acids. Germline lookup yields CDR1 SSHAT and CDR2 FNYEAQ (reference sequence). The CDR3 coding sequence is TGTGCTAGCAGGTTGGCAGGGCAAGAGACCCAGTACTTC. Translating gives CASRLAGQETQYF.

Worth noting for this clonotype: It may be a read error: a sequence one base away is much more abundant. V usage is TRBV6-2 or TRBV6-3 and J usage is TRBJ1-1; D gene unclear. Trimming took 2 bases from V and 3 from J, leaving 10 bases between them. CDR1 and CDR2 (germline): MNHEY, SVGEGT. This CDR3 region has 14 residues. For the CDR3, the DNA is TGTGCCAGCAGTTACGTGGCAGCGCACACTGAAGCTTTCTTT. Protein: CASSYVAAHTEAFF.